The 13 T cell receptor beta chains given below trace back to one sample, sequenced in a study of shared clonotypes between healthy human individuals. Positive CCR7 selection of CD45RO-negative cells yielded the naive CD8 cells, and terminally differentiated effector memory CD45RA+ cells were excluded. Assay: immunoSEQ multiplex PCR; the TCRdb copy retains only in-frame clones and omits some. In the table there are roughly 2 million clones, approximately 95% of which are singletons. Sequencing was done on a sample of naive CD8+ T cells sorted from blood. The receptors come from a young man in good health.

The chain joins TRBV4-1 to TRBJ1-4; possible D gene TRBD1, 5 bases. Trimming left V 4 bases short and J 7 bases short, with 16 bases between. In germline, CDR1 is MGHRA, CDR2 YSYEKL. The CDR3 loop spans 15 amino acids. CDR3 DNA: TGCGCCAGCAGCCTCTCCGGGGGGACGGGTGAAAAACTGTTTTTT. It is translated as CASSLSGGTGEKLFF.

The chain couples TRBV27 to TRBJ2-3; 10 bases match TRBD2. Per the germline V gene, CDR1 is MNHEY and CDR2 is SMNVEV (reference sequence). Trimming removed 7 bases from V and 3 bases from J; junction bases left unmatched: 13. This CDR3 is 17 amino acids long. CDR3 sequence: CASTPSGGQRLTDTQYF. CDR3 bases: TGTGCCAGCACCCCTAGCGGGGGCCAACGTCTTACAGATACGCAGTATTTT.

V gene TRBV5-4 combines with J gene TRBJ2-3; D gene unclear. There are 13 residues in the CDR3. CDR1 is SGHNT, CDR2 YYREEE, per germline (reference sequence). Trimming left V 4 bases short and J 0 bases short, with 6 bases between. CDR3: CASSVESTDTQYF. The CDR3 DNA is TGTGCCAGCAGCGTAGAGAGCACAGATACGCAGTATTTT.

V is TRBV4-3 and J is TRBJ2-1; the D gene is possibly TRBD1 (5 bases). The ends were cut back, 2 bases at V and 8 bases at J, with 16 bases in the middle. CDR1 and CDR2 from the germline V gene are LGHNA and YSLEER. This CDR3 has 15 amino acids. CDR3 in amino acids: CASSQPTDGVDEQFF. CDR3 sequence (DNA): TGCGCCAGCAGCCAACCGACAGATGGGGTCGATGAGCAGTTCTTC.

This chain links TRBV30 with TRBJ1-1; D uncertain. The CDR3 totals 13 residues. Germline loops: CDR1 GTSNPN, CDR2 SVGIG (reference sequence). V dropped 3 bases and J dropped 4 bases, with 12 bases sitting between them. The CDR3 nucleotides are TGTGCCTGGAGAGGTATTGGGTTCACTGAAGCTTTCTTT. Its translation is CAWRGIGFTEAFF.

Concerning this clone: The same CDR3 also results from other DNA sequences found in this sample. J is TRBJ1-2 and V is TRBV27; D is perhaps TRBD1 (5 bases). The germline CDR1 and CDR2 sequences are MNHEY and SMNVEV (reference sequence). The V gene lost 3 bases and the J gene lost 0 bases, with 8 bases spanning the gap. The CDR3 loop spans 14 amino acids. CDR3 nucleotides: TGTGCCAGCAGTTTTGGGGGGGCTAACTATGGCTACACCTTC. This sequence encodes CASSFGGANYGYTF.

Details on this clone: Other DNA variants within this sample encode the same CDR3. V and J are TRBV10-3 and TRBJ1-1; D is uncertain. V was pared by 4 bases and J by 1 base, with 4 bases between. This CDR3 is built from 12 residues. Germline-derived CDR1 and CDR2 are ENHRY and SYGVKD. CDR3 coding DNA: TGTGCCATCAGTGTTGGGAACACTGAAGCTTTCTTT. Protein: CAISVGNTEAFF.

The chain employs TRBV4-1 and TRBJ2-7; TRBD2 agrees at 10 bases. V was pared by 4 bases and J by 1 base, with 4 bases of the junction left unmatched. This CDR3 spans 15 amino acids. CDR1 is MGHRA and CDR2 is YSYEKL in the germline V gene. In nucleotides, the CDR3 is TGCGCCAGCAGCCTTAGCGGGGGGCCGTCCTACGAGCAGTACTTC. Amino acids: CASSLSGGPSYEQYF.

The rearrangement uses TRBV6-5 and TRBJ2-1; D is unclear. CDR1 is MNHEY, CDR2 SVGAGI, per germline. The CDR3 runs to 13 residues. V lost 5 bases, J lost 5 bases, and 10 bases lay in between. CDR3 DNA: TGTGCCAGCAGTCCCTTCGAAGACAATGAGCAGTTCTTC. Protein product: CASSPFEDNEQFF.

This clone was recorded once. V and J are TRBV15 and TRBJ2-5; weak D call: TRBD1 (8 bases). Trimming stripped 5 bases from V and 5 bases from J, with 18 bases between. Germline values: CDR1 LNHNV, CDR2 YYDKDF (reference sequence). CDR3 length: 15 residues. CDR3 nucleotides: TGTGCCACCAGCCTTGGACAGGGAGGGGAGGAGACCCAGTACTTC. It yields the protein CATSLGQGGEETQYF.

The CDR3 sequence: CASTLRGIGADQPQHF. The CDR3 DNA is TGTGCCAGCACCCTGCGGGGGATAGGGGCAGATCAGCCCCAGCATTTT. V and J are TRBV28 and TRBJ1-5, with D possibly being TRBD1 (5 bases). V was shortened by 7 bases and J by 5 bases, with 21 bases between the two germline ends. Germline CDR1 reads MDHEN; CDR2 reads SYDVKM. This CDR3 is 16 amino acids long.

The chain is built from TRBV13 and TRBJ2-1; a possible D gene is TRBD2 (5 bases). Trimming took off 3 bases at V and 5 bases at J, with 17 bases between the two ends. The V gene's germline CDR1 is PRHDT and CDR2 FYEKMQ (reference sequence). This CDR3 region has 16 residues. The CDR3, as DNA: TGTGCCAGCAGCTTCTCCCCGGCGGGTGCTAACAATGAGCAGTTCTTC. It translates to CASSFSPAGANNEQFF. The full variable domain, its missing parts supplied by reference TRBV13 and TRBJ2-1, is AAGVIQSPRHLIKEKRETATLKCYPIPRHDTVYWYQQGPGQDPQFLISFYEKMQSDKGSIPDRFSAQQFSDYHSELNMSSLELGDSALYFCASSFSPAGANNEQFFGPGTRLTVL.

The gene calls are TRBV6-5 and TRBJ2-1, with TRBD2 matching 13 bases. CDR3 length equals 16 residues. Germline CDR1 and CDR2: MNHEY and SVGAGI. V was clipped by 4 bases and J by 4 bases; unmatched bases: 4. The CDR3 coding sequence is TGTGCCAGCAGTTTAACTAGCGGGGGGGCTTACAATGAGCAGTTCTTC. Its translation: CASSLTSGGAYNEQFF.